The rows below give T cell receptor beta chains drawn from one sample of a study of cytomegalovirus exposure and HLA in healthy donors. Measured with immunoSEQ multiplex PCR; TCRdb has only the in-frame clones, and not every one. Of about 200,000 clones in the sample, 82% are singletons; the top ten hold 2.5% to 3.5%. Sequences were obtained from PBMCs. Source of these receptors: a woman in her forties in good health and CMV-seronegative. Each CDR3 is given with its conserved first and last residue. A D gene is named only where the DNA matches it firmly. The size of a clone is reported for some rows only, either as once, few or many, or as a class for expanded clones.

V gene: TRBV27; clone size: once; J gene: TRBJ2-1; D gene: .; CDR3 DNA: TGTGCCAGCAAGTACCTGGGGCTAGTCCCCGGTGAGCAGTTCTTC; CDR3 protein: CASKYLGLVPGEQFF
V gene: TRBV4-1; clone size: .; J gene: TRBJ1-1; D gene: .; CDR3 DNA: TGCGCCAGCAGCCAACCCCGGGGGGCCTATGGAGCTTTCTTT; CDR3 protein: CASSQPRGAYGAFF
V gene: TRBV7-3; clone size: .; J gene: TRBJ2-1; D gene: TRBD2; CDR3 DNA: TGTGCCAGCAGCGCGGGACTAGCGGAATCCAATGAGCAGTTCTTC; CDR3 protein: CASSAGLAESNEQFF
V gene: TRBV28; clone size: .; J gene: TRBJ2-2; D gene: .; CDR3 DNA: TGTGCCAGCTTAAGGGGTGGGAACACCGGGGAGCTGTTTTTT; CDR3 protein: CASLRGGNTGELFF
V gene: TRBV27; clone size: .; J gene: TRBJ2-7; D gene: .; CDR3 DNA: TGTGCCAGCAGTTTAGACGGGGGCACAGGGGATGTCTACGAGCAGTACTTC; CDR3 protein: CASSLDGGTGDVYEQYF
V gene: TRBV15; clone size: .; J gene: TRBJ1-4; D gene: TRBD1; CDR3 DNA: TGTGCCACCAGCGGGGGACAGCTCTTGAGTGAAAAACTGTTTTTT; CDR3 protein: CATSGGQLLSEKLFF
V gene: TRBV7-9; clone size: .; J gene: TRBJ2-5; D gene: .; CDR3 DNA: TGTGCCAGCACCCCTCCTGCGAACCAAGAGACCCAGTACTTC; CDR3 protein: CASTPPANQETQYF
V gene: TRBV15; clone size: few; J gene: TRBJ1-5; D gene: .; CDR3 DNA: TGTGCCACCAGCCCCTTGACAGGCGGGAATCAGCCCCAGCATTTT; CDR3 protein: CATSPLTGGNQPQHF
V gene: TRBV27; clone size: .; J gene: TRBJ2-1; D gene: TRBD2; CDR3 DNA: TGTGCCAGCAGTTTAGTGACTAGCGGGAGACGTGAGCAGTTCTTC; CDR3 protein: CASSLVTSGRREQFF
V gene: TRBV4-1; clone size: .; J gene: TRBJ1-4; D gene: TRBD1; CDR3 DNA: TGCGCCAGCAGCCAAGTGGGACAGGGTGAGGAAAAACTGTTTTTT; CDR3 protein: CASSQVGQGEEKLFF
V gene: TRBV5-4; clone size: .; J gene: TRBJ1-2; D gene: .; CDR3 DNA: TGTGCCAGCAGACAGGACAGCTATGGCTACACCTTC; CDR3 protein: CASRQDSYGYTF
V gene: TRBV7-9; clone size: .; J gene: TRBJ2-1; D gene: TRBD1; CDR3 DNA: TGTGCCAGTATCGGACAGGGGGCGGACAATGAGCAGTTCTTC; CDR3 protein: CASIGQGADNEQFF
V gene: TRBV30; clone size: .; J gene: TRBJ2-3; D gene: .; CDR3 DNA: TGTGCCTGGAGTCAGGTATCAGATACGCAGTATTTT; CDR3 protein: CAWSQVSDTQYF
V gene: TRBV27; clone size: .; J gene: TRBJ1-6; D gene: .; CDR3 DNA: TGTGCCAGCAGTTTATCGATAACAGCTAATTCACCCCTCCACTTT; CDR3 protein: CASSLSITANSPLHF
V gene: TRBV14; clone size: once; J gene: TRBJ2-5; D gene: .; CDR3 DNA: TGTGCCAGCAGCCACCAGTGGTCGGGCCAGTACTTC; CDR3 protein: CASSHQWSGQYF
V gene: TRBV30; clone size: few; J gene: TRBJ1-5; D gene: .; CDR3 DNA: TGTGCCTGGAGTGCCGGCAGGGAATCCCAGCCCCAGCATTTT; CDR3 protein: CAWSAGRESQPQHF
V gene: TRBV2; clone size: few; J gene: TRBJ2-7; D gene: .; CDR3 DNA: TGTGCCAGCAGTGTAGTCACAGCGGCCTCCTACGAGCAGTACTTC; CDR3 protein: CASSVVTAASYEQYF